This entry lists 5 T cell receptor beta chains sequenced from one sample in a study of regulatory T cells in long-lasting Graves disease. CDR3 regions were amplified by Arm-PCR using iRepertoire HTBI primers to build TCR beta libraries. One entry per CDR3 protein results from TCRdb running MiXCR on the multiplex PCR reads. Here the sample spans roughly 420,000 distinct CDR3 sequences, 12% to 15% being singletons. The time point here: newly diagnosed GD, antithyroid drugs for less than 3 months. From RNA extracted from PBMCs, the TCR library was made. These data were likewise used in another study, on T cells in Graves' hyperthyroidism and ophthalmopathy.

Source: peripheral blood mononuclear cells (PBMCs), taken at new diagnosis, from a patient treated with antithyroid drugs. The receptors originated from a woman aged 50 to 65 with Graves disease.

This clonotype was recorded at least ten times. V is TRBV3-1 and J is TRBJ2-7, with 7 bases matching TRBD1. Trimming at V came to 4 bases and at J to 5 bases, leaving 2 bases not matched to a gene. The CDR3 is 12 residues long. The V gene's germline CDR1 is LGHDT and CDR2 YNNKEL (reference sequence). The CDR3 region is CASSPTGNEQYF. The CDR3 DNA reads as TGTGCCAGCAGCCCGACAGGGAACGAGCAGTACTTC.

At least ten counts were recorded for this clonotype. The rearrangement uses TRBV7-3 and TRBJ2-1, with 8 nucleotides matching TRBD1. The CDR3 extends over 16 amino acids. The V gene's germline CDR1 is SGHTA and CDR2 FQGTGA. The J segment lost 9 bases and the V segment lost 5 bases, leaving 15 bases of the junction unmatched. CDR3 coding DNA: TGTGCCAGCAGCCCAACAGGGGGACCACAATTCCGTGAGCAGTTCTTC. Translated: CASSPTGGPQFREQFF.

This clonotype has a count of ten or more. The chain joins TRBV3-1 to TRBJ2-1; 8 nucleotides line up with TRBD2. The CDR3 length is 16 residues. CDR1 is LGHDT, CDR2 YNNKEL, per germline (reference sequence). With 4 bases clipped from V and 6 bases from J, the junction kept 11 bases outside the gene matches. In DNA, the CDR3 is TGTGCCAGCAGCCGGTCAATGGGGACTAGTATCAATGAGCAGTTCTTC. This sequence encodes CASSRSMGTSINEQFF.

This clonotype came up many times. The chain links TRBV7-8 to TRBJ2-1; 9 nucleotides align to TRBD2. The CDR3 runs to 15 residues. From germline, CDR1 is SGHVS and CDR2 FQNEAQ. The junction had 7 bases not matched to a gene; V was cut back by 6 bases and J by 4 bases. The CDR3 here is CASSLSGRLYNEQFF. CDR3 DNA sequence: TGTGCCAGCAGTCTTAGCGGGAGACTTTACAATGAGCAGTTCTTC.

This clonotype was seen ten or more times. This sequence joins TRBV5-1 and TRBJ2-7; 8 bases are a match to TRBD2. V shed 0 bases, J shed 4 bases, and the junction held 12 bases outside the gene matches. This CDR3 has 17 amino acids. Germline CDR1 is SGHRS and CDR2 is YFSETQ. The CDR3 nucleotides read TGCGCCAGCAGCTTGGTTCGAGCGGGAGCAGGCAGATACGAGCAGTACTTC. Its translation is CASSLVRAGAGRYEQYF.